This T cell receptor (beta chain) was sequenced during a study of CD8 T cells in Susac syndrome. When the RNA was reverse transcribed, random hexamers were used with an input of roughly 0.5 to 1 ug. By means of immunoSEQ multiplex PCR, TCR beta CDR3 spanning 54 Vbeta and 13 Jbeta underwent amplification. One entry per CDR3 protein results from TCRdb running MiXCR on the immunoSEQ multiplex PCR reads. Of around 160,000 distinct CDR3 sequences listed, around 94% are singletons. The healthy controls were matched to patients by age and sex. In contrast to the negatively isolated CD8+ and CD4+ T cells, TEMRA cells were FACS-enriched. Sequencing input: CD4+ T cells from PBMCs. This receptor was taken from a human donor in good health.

In DNA, the CDR3 is TGCAGTGCTGGCGAGGACTTTTACAATGAGCAGTTCTTC. It translates to CSAGEDFYNEQFF. J is TRBJ2-1 and V is TRBV20-1, with D tentatively TRBD2 (5 bases). The V gene's germline CDR1 is DFQATT and CDR2 SNEGSKA (reference sequence). The ends were cut back, 5 bases at V and 4 bases at J, with 12 bases in the middle. The CDR3 covers 13 residues.